The 18 T cell receptor beta chains in this list originate from one sample, sequenced in a study of blood T cells in healthy people across ages. PCR was performed a second time for 7 to 11 cycles using a sample-barcoded 5' primer and a J-beta primer mix. TCRdb called the 5' RACE reads again in MiXCR, with one record for every CDR3 protein. The sample lists around 1.7 million distinct CDR3 sequences; approximately 28% were seen once. The sequencing input was blood. These receptors all stem from a woman aged 30 to 39 in good health.

This clonotype has a handful of counts. This chain joins TRBV12-3 or TRBV12-4 and TRBJ2-7; D is undetermined. The CDR3 is made up of 14 amino acids. V was pared by 3 bases and J by 6 bases, with 15 bases between. The CDR3 nucleotides are TGTGCCAGCAGTTTGGGGTCCTATGGGCGCGAGCAGTACTTC. Protein product: CASSLGSYGREQYF.

The chain couples TRBV12-3 or TRBV12-4 to TRBJ2-1; unclear D gene. CDR3 length equals 14 residues. V lost 5 bases and J 8 bases, leaving 16 bases between the germline ends. Here the CDR3 reads CASSTQPLPDEQFF. The DNA for the CDR3 is TGTGCCAGCAGTACCCAGCCCTTACCCGATGAGCAGTTCTTC.

This clonotype occurred once. A much bigger clone sits one base away, suggesting this may be a read error. This rearrangement joins TRBV29-1 to TRBJ2-1; D is perhaps TRBD2 (5 bases). There are 13 residues in the CDR3. Germline-derived CDR1 and CDR2 are SQVTM and ANQGSEA. The CDR3: CSVESGSYNEPFF. The CDR3 nucleotides are TGCAGCGTTGAGAGCGGTTCCTACAATGAGCCGTTCTTC.

The gene calls are TRBV12-3 or TRBV12-4 and TRBJ1-1; D gene unclear. Trimming stripped 5 bases from V and 4 bases from J, with 17 bases between. The CDR3 runs to 15 residues. The CDR3 loop reads CASSIPSSVGTEAFF. The DNA of the CDR3 is TGTGCCAGCAGTATACCATCATCGGTTGGCACTGAAGCTTTCTTT.

This clonotype was observed a handful of times. The chain has TRBV9 and TRBJ2-7; tentative D call: TRBD1 (6 bases). The length of the CDR3 is 14 residues. V shed 2 bases and J shed 8 bases, with 17 bases lying between them. CDR1 and CDR2 (germline): SGDLS, YYNGEE. Written as DNA, the CDR3 is TGTGCCAGCAGCGTGGACTGGGGGACATCCAAGCAGTACTTC. Translated: CASSVDWGTSKQYF.

The sample holds one count of this clonotype. This rearrangement joins TRBV20-1 to TRBJ2-5; TRBD1 matches at 10 bases. V trimming: 6 bases; J trimming: 4 bases; junction bases outside the gene matches: 8. The germline V gene encodes CDR1 DFQATT and CDR2 SNEGSKA (reference sequence). The CDR3 is 14 residues long. CDR3 sequence (DNA): TGCAGTGCCCTCGACAGGGGGCGCGTAGAGACCCAGTACTTC. It is translated as CSALDRGRVETQYF.

Details on this clonotype: One end of the junction is discordant with germline, which a read error may explain. The genes are TRBV10-3 and TRBJ2-7; tentative D call: TRBD1 (5 bases). This CDR3 comprises 14 residues. Looked up from germline, CDR1 is ENHRY and CDR2 is SYGVKD. CDR3 protein: CAIRESDSNYEQYF. CDR3 coding DNA: TGTGCCATCAGGGAGTCCGACAGCAACTACGAGCAGTACTTC.

This sequence joins TRBV29-1 and TRBJ2-4; TRBD1 matches at 9 bases. The J call may not be correct, given that the DNA end is closer to TRBJ2-7. This CDR3 comprises 14 residues. Germline values: CDR1 SQVTM, CDR2 ANQGSEA. In nucleotides, the CDR3 is TGCAGCGTCCGGACAGGGGTGACGTCCTACGAGCAGTACTTC. It encodes CSVRTGVTSYEQYF.

This clonotype has just a few counts. J is TRBJ2-4 and V is TRBV2; TRBD2 matches 9 bases. With 9 bases clipped from V and 0 bases from J, the junction kept 6 bases outside the gene matches. The CDR3 runs 15 residues. Germline V gives CDR1 SNHLY, CDR2 FYNNEI. The CDR3 nucleotides read TGTGCCAGTGGGCGGGGGGGTTCAGCCAAAAACATTCAGTACTTC. Translated, it gives CASGRGGSAKNIQYF.

This clonotype showed up just a few times. This sequence joins TRBV20-1 and TRBJ1-2; a weak D match, TRBD1 (6 bases). Germline V gene data show CDR1 as DFQATT and CDR2 as SNEGSKA (reference sequence). V lost 5 bases and J lost 2, with 21 bases in between. The CDR3 sequence is 16 residues long. The CDR3 sequence: CSAPEEGGWGNYGYTF. The CDR3 DNA reads TGCAGTGCTCCTGAGGAGGGGGGGTGGGGAAACTATGGCTACACCTTC.

As to this clonotype: It may be a read error: a sequence one base away is much more abundant. The rearrangement links TRBV5-1 to TRBJ2-1; D is perhaps TRBD1 (5 bases). Germline lookup yields CDR1 SGHRS and CDR2 YFSETQ. V was trimmed by 4 bases and J by 1 base, leaving 9 bases between them. The CDR3 runs 14 residues. The CDR3 nucleotides read TGCGCCAGCAGCCTGAACAGGTCCTACAATGAGCAGTTCTTC. Its translation is CASSLNRSYNEQFF.

This clonotype came up many times. DNA for the CDR3: TGTGCCAGCAGTCCTAGCGGGAGGGCCAAACATGAGCAGTTCTTC. Translating gives CASSPSGRAKHEQFF. V and J are TRBV27 and TRBJ2-1, with 12 bases aligning to TRBD2. The trim removed 5 bases at V and 8 bases at J, leaving 7 bases unmatched. Germline CDR1 and CDR2: MNHEY and SMNVEV (reference sequence). The CDR3 has 15 amino acids.

As regards this clonotype: One end of the junction is discordant with germline, which a read error may explain. The chain is built from TRBV7-2 and TRBJ2-3; TRBD2 aligns across 12 bases. Germline V CDR1 and CDR2: SGHTA, FQGNSA. The CDR3 consists of 16 residues. DNA of the CDR3: TGTGCCAACAGCTCGACTAGCGGGGGTAGCACAGATACGCAGTATTTT. It is translated as CANSSTSGGSTDTQYF.

The V call is TRBV20-1, the J call TRBJ2-7; D unresolved. Germline-derived CDR1 and CDR2 are DFQATT and SNEGSKA (reference sequence). The CDR3 has 14 amino acids. Trimming removed 4 bases at V and 3 bases at J, with 16 bases between. The CDR3 nucleotides read TGCAGTGCTACAATGGACCCTGGCCACTACGAGCAGTACTTC. This encodes CSATMDPGHYEQYF.

This clonotype was counted at least ten times. The rearrangement uses TRBV5-1 and TRBJ2-1; D may be TRBD2 (6 bases). Germline CDR1 SGHRS, CDR2 YFSETQ. The CDR3 sequence is 16 residues long. V lost 2 bases to trimming and J lost 10 bases, with 22 bases between them. Here the CDR3 DNA reads TGCGCCAGCAGCTTCCCGGAGAGTAGCGGAGGAGGAGAGCAGTTCTTC. It codes for CASSFPESSGGGEQFF.

There are many counts of this clonotype. The chain joins TRBV20-1 to TRBJ2-7, with TRBD2 matching 10 bases. Trimming at V came to 6 bases and at J to 0 bases, leaving 8 bases not matched to a gene. Germline-derived CDR1 and CDR2 are DFQATT and SNEGSKA (reference sequence). The CDR3 is 15 amino acids. The DNA for the CDR3 is TGCAGTGCGAGGGAGACTAGCGGGCGCTCCTACGAGCAGTACTTC. Residues: CSARETSGRSYEQYF.

J is TRBJ2-3 and V is TRBV19, with D possibly TRBD2 on 6 matching bases. The V gene lost 5 bases and the J gene lost 2 bases, with 11 bases spanning the gap. The germline CDR1 and CDR2 sequences are LNHDA and SQIVND (reference sequence). The CDR3 totals 14 residues. The CDR3 DNA sequence: TGTGCCAGTAGTGAAGCGGGCTACACAGATACGCAGTATTTT. It specifies CASSEAGYTDTQYF.

This chain connects TRBV29-1 to TRBJ1-2; no firm D call. The CDR3 consists of 12 residues. V was cut by 8 bases and J by 8 bases, with 18 bases left in between. In germline, CDR1 is SQVTM, CDR2 ANQGSEA. CDR3 amino acids: CSHQTGGSGYTF. The CDR3 nucleotides read TGCAGCCACCAAACGGGAGGAAGCGGCTACACCTTC. The entire variable domain, with the rest obtained from reference TRBV29-1 and TRBJ1-2, is as follows: SAVISQKPSRDICQRGTSLTIQCQVDSQVTMMFWYRQQPGQSLTLIATANQGSEATYESGFVIDKFPISRPNLTFSTLTVSNMSPEDSSIYLCSHQTGGSGYTFGSGTRLTVV.